This T cell receptor (beta chain) appears in the sequencing data of a study of blood T cell repertoires in COVID-19. V lost 4 bases and J lost 0, with 7 bases in between. The CDR3 loop spans 14 amino acids. CDR1 LGHDT and CDR2 YNNKEL come from the germline V gene (reference sequence). The protocol was immunoSEQ multiplex PCR, while the TCRdb copy is restricted to in-frame clones and leaves out a portion. The table records about 400,000 clones, approximately 91% of them present only once. The sequenced sample was PBMCs or T cells enriched from blood (not recorded which). The chain carries TRBV3-1 (or the pseudogene TRBV3-2) and TRBJ1-5; D remains ambiguous. This clonotype was obtained from a woman aged 35 to 49 with acute COVID-19. This CDR3 is CASSPRVSNQPQHF. In DNA form, the CDR3 reads TGTGCCAGCAGCCCGAGGGTTAGCAATCAGCCCCAGCATTTT.